This entry lists 10 T cell receptor beta chains sequenced from one sample in a study of blood T cell repertoires in COVID-19. This table comes from immunoSEQ multiplex PCR, and its TCRdb copy is limited to in-frame clones, with some not included. Here the sample spans 240,000 or so clones, more than 75% being singletons. Sequenced sample: peripheral blood. All receptors come from a woman in her thirties or forties who had recovered from COVID-19.

V is TRBV18 and J is TRBJ2-5, with a possible D match to TRBD2 (6 bases). CDR1 is KGHSH and CDR2 is LQKENI in the germline V gene. There are 14 residues in the CDR3. V lost 7 bases to trimming and J lost 1 base, with 13 bases between them. The CDR3 protein is CASCPLGGQETQYF. DNA for the CDR3: TGTGCCAGCTGCCCCCTCGGGGGCCAAGAGACCCAGTACTTC.

The chain is built from TRBV3-1 (or the pseudogene TRBV3-2) and TRBJ2-1; the match to TRBD2 covers 10 bases. V shed 0 bases and J 3 bases; nucleotides not matched to a gene: 5. CDR1 and CDR2 (germline): LGHDT, YNNKEL (reference sequence). The CDR3 sequence is 17 residues long. CDR3 nucleotides: TGTGCCAGCAGCCAAGATCGACTAGCGGGCCGCTACAATGAGCAGTTCTTC. Protein sequence: CASSQDRLAGRYNEQFF.

The rearrangement joins TRBV15 to TRBJ1-6; D might be TRBD1 (5 bases). Deletions cut 5 bases from V and 7 bases from J, with 9 bases between. Germline CDR1 LNHNV, CDR2 YYDKDF (reference sequence). The CDR3 has 13 residues. CDR3: CATSVRGNSPLHF. In nucleotides, the CDR3 is TGTGCCACCAGCGTCCGGGGGAATTCACCCCTCCACTTT. Looking up the rest from reference TRBV15 and TRBJ1-6 gives the full variable domain: DAMVIQNPRYQVTQFGKPVTLSCSQTLNHNVMYWYQQKSSQAPKLLFHYYDKDFNNEADTPDNFQSRRPNTSFCFLDIRSPGLGDTAMYLCATSVRGNSPLHFGNGTRLTVT.

This clone showed up just once. The chain employs TRBV21-1 and TRBJ2-7; the D call of TRBD2 is as the table states it, not checked on the DNA. TRBV21-1 is a pseudogene locus. The length of the CDR3 is 18 residues. CDR3 sequence (DNA): TGTGCCAGCAGCCCCCGTGGTAGCGGGAGCGCTCCCTCCTACGAGCAGTACTTC. Encoded protein: CASSPRGSGSAPSYEQYF.

This chain connects TRBV11-3 to TRBJ2-1; TRBD1 is a possible D gene (5 bases). The CDR3 is 12 residues long. CDR1 and CDR2 from the germline V gene are SGHNT and YENEEA. V was shortened by 6 bases and J by 6 bases, with 9 bases between the two germline ends. Written as DNA, the CDR3 is TGTGCCAGCAGGGGTGGGGCCAATGAGCAGTTCTTC. It is translated as CASRGGANEQFF.

The rearrangement joins TRBV30 to TRBJ1-5; the D is unclear. The germline V gene has CDR1 GTSNPN and CDR2 SVGIG (reference sequence). The CDR3 runs 16 residues. V lost 2 bases and J lost 4, with 18 bases in between. This chain's CDR3 is CAWSPPTMGRNQPQHF. CDR3 coding DNA: TGTGCCTGGAGTCCCCCCACCATGGGCCGAAATCAGCCCCAGCATTTT.

V and J are TRBV7-2 and TRBJ2-1; 7 bases map to TRBD2. V was pared by 4 bases and J by 5 bases, with 11 bases of the junction left unmatched. Germline CDR1 reads SGHTA; CDR2 reads FQGNSA. The CDR3 is made up of 16 amino acids. The CDR3 DNA is TGTGCCAGCAGCTCCCCCCGGGCTAGCGGCCACAATGAGCAGTTCTTC. It specifies CASSSPRASGHNEQFF.

The chain employs TRBV6-5 and TRBJ2-7; 10 nucleotides match TRBD2. Germline CDR1 MNHEY, CDR2 SVGAGI. This CDR3 region has 14 residues. The J segment lost 5 bases and the V segment lost 10 bases, leaving 11 bases of the junction unmatched. The DNA for the CDR3 is TGTGCCACCACGATAATAGCGGGAGGTGACGAGCAGTACTTC. It yields the protein CATTIIAGGDEQYF.

In its sample, this clone was seen a few times. The chain recombines TRBV11-1 with TRBJ2-2; D might be TRBD1 (5 bases). With 10 bases removed from V and 7 bases from J, the gap between germline ends came to 10 bases. Germline lookup yields CDR1 SGHAT and CDR2 FQDESV (reference sequence). The length of the CDR3 is 11 residues. The CDR3 coding sequence is TGTGCCACAGCCCAGGGCGGGGAGCTGTTTTTT. Protein: CATAQGGELFF.

The rearrangement uses TRBV6-6 and TRBJ1-3; tentative D call: TRBD1 (5 bases). This CDR3 has 15 residues. V gave up 3 bases and J gave up 0 bases, with 9 bases separating them. Germline CDR1 is MNHNY and CDR2 is SVGAGI (reference sequence). CDR3 loop: CASSYVRDSGNTIYF. Here the CDR3 DNA reads TGTGCCAGCAGTTATGTCAGGGACTCTGGAAACACCATATATTTT.